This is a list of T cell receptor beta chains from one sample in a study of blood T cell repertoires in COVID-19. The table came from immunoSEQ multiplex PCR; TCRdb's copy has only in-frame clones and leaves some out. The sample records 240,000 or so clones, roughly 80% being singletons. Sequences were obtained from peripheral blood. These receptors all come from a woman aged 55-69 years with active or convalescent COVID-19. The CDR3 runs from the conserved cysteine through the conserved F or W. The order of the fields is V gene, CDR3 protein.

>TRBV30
CAWSVGAGETQYF
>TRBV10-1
CASSERPSGNGYTF
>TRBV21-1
CASDAGDGNSPLHF
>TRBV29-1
CSVERQGSYGYTF
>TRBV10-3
CAISEPDTGNTIYF
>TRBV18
CASSPGPTNEKLFF
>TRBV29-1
CSVHRGVETQYF
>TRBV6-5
CASSRDRPSNQPQHF
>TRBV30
CACRGTENYGYTF
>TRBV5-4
CASAPEGYGYTF
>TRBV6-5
CASSLRVGFSYEQYF
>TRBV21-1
CASRSARGGAATDTQYF
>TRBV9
CASSVGGLRATGYGYTF
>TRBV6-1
CASSEHKSDQPQHF
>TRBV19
CASSPSKQGFWNQPQHF
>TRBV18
CASSLRQPLETQYF
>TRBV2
CASTRNYGYTF
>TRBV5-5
CASSPATGNTIYF
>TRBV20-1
CSAGGHPRTDTQYF
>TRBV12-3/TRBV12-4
CASSLKLYGYTF
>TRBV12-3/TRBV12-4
CASSLVSSGELFF
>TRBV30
CAWSVQSGGTDTQYF
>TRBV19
CASSIVSGVSEQYF
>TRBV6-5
CASRGGAPGYTF
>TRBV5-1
CASSWEGLGGPYGYTF
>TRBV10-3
CAISESNGGSGELFF
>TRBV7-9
CASSLGAGGNADTQYF
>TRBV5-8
CASSIPATPPPYEQYF
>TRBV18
CASSPPIEDTQYF
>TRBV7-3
CASSLGQMNTEAFF
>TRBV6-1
CASSEAGGRSQPQHF
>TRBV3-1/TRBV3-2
CASSQEGIYGYTF
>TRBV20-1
CSASRQGSYEQYF
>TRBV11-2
CASSSGSPLHF
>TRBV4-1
CASSQDPRTDYEQYF
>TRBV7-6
CASSTGHSSGNTIYF
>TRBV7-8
CASSLAGLSYNEQFF
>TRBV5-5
CASSKAGGTDTQYF
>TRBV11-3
CASSPYGGAGEETQYF
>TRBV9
CASSVSPDRARNSPLHF
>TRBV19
CASSTSQGIGNQPQHF
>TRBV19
CASSLRRGPNEKLFF
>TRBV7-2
CASSRSSGQLFNSPLHF
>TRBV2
CASRLGQGGLGYTF
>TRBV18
CASSPSDKGVLYGYTF
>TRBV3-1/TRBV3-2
CASSPGLGAYEQYF
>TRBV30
CAWSVLPYRRNYQPQHF
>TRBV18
CASSPTGVGGYTF
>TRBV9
CASSVAVTSGKSYNEQFF
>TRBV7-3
CASSPQLAGDTDTQYF
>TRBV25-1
CASSESQGAGNTIYF
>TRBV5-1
CASSSTVTNEKLFF
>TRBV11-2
CASSHTSGPYEQYF
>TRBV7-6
CASSLREGRGEETQYF
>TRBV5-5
CASSFQSRETQYF
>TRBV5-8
CASSFRTGGPQETQYF
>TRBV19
CASRTTGTPSNQPQHF
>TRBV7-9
CASSSSGATYNEQFF
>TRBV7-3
CASIAGGGYVHEQYF